Below, one T cell receptor beta chain is given with its context. Its antigen is undetermined. These data come from a study of T cell responses to AZD1222 COVID-19 vaccine. As for the study in general: Second-dose intervals of approximately 4 or approximately 12 weeks were pooled.

Generated by immunoSEQ multiplex PCR, the TCRdb table keeps only in-frame clones and is missing some. The repertoire holds 95,000 to 150,000 clones, with over 80% as singletons. Study-level points and caveats: Seropositive AZD1222 recipients at baseline numbered only five to seven.

Sequencing was performed on peripheral blood, taken on day 0 of AZD1222 vaccination. This TCR was sampled from an adult in good health.

This CDR3 reads CASSIGGYPYNEQFF. The CDR3 DNA reads as TGTGCCAGTAGTATAGGCGGCTACCCTTACAATGAGCAGTTCTTC. The V and J genes are TRBV19 and TRBJ2-1, with no clear D. V dropped 1 base and J dropped 4 bases, with 11 bases sitting between them. Germline values: CDR1 LNHDA, CDR2 SQIVND (reference sequence). The CDR3 consists of 15 residues.